Each of the 15 T cell receptor beta chains below was sequenced from the same sample in a study of read filtering for tumor transcriptome and immune sequencing. Molecular barcoded adaptors covering alpha/delta and beta/gamma chains were used on approximately 400 ng RNA. TCRdb re-derived calls from the reads in MiXCR, one entry per CDR3 protein. The data hold 43,000 or so distinct CDR3 sequences, with around 21% observed a single time. The sample taken for sequencing was a population of CD138-negative cells sorted from bone marrow. Receptors originate from a donor aged 40 or over with multiple myeloma.

Many counts were recorded for this clonotype. The chain joins TRBV7-9 to TRBJ2-1; a possible D gene is TRBD2 (6 bases). CDR1 is SEHNR and CDR2 is FQNEAQ in the germline V gene (reference sequence). The V end was cut by 2 bases, the J end by 7 bases, with 18 bases between. The CDR3 is 16 amino acids. CDR3 region: CASSLSIGGIRNEQFF. As DNA, the CDR3 is TGTGCCAGCAGCTTATCGATTGGCGGGATTCGAAATGAGCAGTTCTTC.

On this clonotype itself: One end of the junction is discordant with germline, which a read error may explain. The chain joins TRBV20-1 to TRBJ1-4, with D possibly TRBD1 on 6 matching bases. The CDR3 consists of 15 residues. Germline values: CDR1 DFQATT, CDR2 SNEGSKA (reference sequence). CDR3 bases: TGCCGTGCTAGAGACGGCGGGACACCGAACGAAAAACTGTTTTTT. Translated: CRARDGGTPNEKLFF.

This clonotype occurred many times. The chain recombines TRBV28 with TRBJ1-1, with 7 bases identical to TRBD1. The length of the CDR3 is 13 residues. Germline CDR1 and CDR2: MDHEN and SYDVKM. J was trimmed by 8 bases and V by 6 bases; bases with no gene match: 9. Here the CDR3 reads CASSRGQPIEAFF. DNA of the CDR3: TGTGCCAGCAGCCGGGGACAGCCAATCGAAGCTTTCTTT.

This clonotype was seen at least ten times. The chain carries TRBV20-1 and TRBJ1-4; weak D call: TRBD1 (5 bases). V was trimmed by 0 bases and J by 3 bases, leaving 8 bases between them. The CDR3 is 14 residues long. Looked up from germline, CDR1 is DFQATT and CDR2 is SNEGSKA (reference sequence). The CDR3 protein is CSAREGGPNEKLFF. The CDR3 region has the DNA TGCAGTGCTAGAGAGGGGGGTCCTAATGAAAAACTGTTTTTT.

This clonotype was seen many times. The rearrangement links TRBV6-1 to TRBJ2-7; no clear D gene. Germline values: CDR1 MNHNS, CDR2 SASEGT. The CDR3 runs to 12 residues. V dropped 8 bases and J dropped 6 bases, with 14 bases sitting between them. CDR3: CASGRNNGEQYF. As DNA, the CDR3 is TGTGCCAGCGGTCGGAACAACGGCGAGCAGTACTTC.

The J gene is TRBJ1-2, the V gene TRBV7-2; weak D call: TRBD1 (6 bases). Germline CDR1 SGHTA, CDR2 FQGNSA. This CDR3 is 14 amino acids long. V dropped 6 bases and J dropped 5 bases, with 16 bases sitting between them. CDR3 amino acids: CASRSGGPPYGYTF. The CDR3, as DNA: TGTGCCAGCAGATCCGGGGGCCCGCCATATGGCTACACCTTC.

As to this clonotype: Likely a read error: the CDR3 ends without its conserved phenylalanine or tryptophan. The genes are TRBV24-1 and TRBJ2-7; D uncertain. The CDR3 is 16 residues long. V lost 5 bases, J lost 4 bases, and 20 bases lay in between. Per germline, CDR1 KGHDR and CDR2 SFDVKD. The CDR3 protein is CATSGPLSVPTYEQYL. CDR3 in DNA: TGTGCCACCAGTGGCCCCCTTTCTGTGCCGACGTACGAGCAGTACCTC.

This clonotype was found many times. The rearrangement links TRBV12-3 or TRBV12-4 to TRBJ2-7; D ambiguous. V lost 3 bases, J lost 9 bases, and 21 bases lay in between. The CDR3 has 15 amino acids. The CDR3 loop reads CASSLSGFTREGQYF. The CDR3 coding sequence is TGTGCCAGCAGTTTGTCAGGATTCACACGAGAAGGGCAGTACTTC.

This clonotype has at least ten counts. This rearrangement joins TRBV29-1 to TRBJ2-3, with 9 bases fitting TRBD2. This CDR3 comprises 15 residues. Trimming cost V 0 bases and J 7 bases; bases outside gene matches: 8. From germline, CDR1 is SQVTM and CDR2 ANQGSEA. CDR3 sequence reads: CSVEEDGLASHTQYF. The CDR3 coding sequence is TGCAGCGTTGAAGAGGATGGACTAGCGTCACATACGCAGTATTTT.

The chain couples TRBV7-2 to TRBJ1-3; D ambiguous. V was trimmed by 5 bases and J by 0 bases, leaving 8 bases between them. Germline lookup yields CDR1 SGHTA and CDR2 FQGNSA. This CDR3 comprises 14 residues. The CDR3 protein is CASSPVGSGNTIYF. CDR3 in DNA: TGTGCCAGCAGCCCAGTGGGCTCTGGAAACACCATATATTTT.

As to this clonotype: A much more abundant neighbour one base away suggests this may be a read error. The chain links TRBV7-2 to TRBJ2-4, with 11 bases aligning to TRBD2. This CDR3 is 16 amino acids long. After removal of 5 bases from V and 5 bases from J, the junction contained 8 bases not matched to a gene. Germline V gene data show CDR1 as SGHTA and CDR2 as FQGNSA. The DNA for the CDR3 is TGTGCCAGCAGCCGGGGACTAGCGGAAGTGGAAAACATTCAGTACTTC. This codes for CASSRGLAEVENIQYF.

This clonotype was recorded many times. J is TRBJ2-3 and V is TRBV7-2; D might be TRBD1 (5 bases). Between the trimmed V and J ends, which lost 1 base and 2 bases, there was a span of 7 bases. The CDR3 runs 14 residues. In germline, CDR1 is SGHTA, CDR2 FQGNSA. The CDR3 here is CASSLDRITDTQYF. The DNA of the CDR3 is TGTGCCAGCAGCTTAGACAGGATCACAGATACGCAGTATTTT.

This clonotype was picked up many times. The chain joins TRBV4-1 to TRBJ1-1; weak D call: TRBD1 (5 bases). The CDR3 totals 11 residues. The V end was cut by 3 bases, the J end by 10 bases, with 9 bases between. CDR1 and CDR2 (germline): MGHRA, YSYEKL. The CDR3 bases are TGCGCCAGCAGCCATGGGGGTGGAGCTTTCTTT. It is translated as CASSHGGGAFF.

This clonotype was counted only a few times. V and J are TRBV20-1 and TRBJ1-1; 7 bases fit TRBD1. J lost 0 bases, V lost 4 bases, and 8 bases had no gene match. Germline V gene data show CDR1 as DFQATT and CDR2 as SNEGSKA (reference sequence). This CDR3 is 15 amino acids long. This CDR3 is CSAKTSDRVNTEAFF. CDR3 DNA sequence: TGCAGTGCTAAAACCTCCGACAGGGTGAACACTGAAGCTTTCTTT.

This clonotype was observed at least ten times. The chain uses TRBV7-9 and TRBJ2-5; D is possibly TRBD2 (5 bases). Germline V lookup: CDR1 SEHNR, CDR2 FQNEAQ (reference sequence). The V gene lost 7 bases and the J gene lost 1 base, with 10 bases spanning the gap. The CDR3 is 13 amino acids. Here the CDR3 reads CASTSSGQETQYF. The CDR3 region has the DNA TGTGCCAGCACCTCAAGCGGCCAAGAGACCCAGTACTTC.